The entry that follows covers one TCR beta chain sequence. The sample is drawn from a study of blood T cell repertoires in COVID-19. Study in general: The United States, Italy and Spain supplied acute and convalescent COVID-19 samples. T cells, B-cell-depleted T cells, or PBMCs supplied cDNA or gDNA.

In the original processing: Researchers report that nucleated cell counts were estimated from reference gene primer amplification. Only in-frame clones appear in the TCRdb table, and some are missing; sequencing was by immunoSEQ multiplex PCR. V, J and clone size were drawn from that table, and D and trimming were deduced from the DNA. In the table there are around 190,000 clones, roughly nine tenths of which are singletons. Germline CDR1 is LNHDA and CDR2 is SQIVND (reference sequence). Trimming stripped 1 base from V and 9 bases from J, with 10 bases between. The CDR3 totals 13 residues. The TCR originated in a young man who had recovered from COVID-19. The rearrangement links TRBV19 to TRBJ2-1; D is ambiguous. The sequencing sample was made of peripheral blood. The DNA of the CDR3 is TGTGCCAGTAGTATAGCCCGAGGCCTTGAGCAGTTCTTC. It is translated as CASSIARGLEQFF.